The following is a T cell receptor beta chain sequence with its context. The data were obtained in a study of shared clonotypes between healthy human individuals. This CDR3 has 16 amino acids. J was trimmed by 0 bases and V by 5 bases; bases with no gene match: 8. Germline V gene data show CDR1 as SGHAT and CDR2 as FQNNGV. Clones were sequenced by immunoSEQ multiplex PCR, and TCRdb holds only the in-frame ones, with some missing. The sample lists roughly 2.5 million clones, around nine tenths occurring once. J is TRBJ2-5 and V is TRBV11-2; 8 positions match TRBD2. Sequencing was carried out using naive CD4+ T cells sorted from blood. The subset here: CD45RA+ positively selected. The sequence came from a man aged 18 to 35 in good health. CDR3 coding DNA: TGTGCCAGCAGCGAAGGACTAGCTGCGTACCAAGAGACCCAGTACTTC. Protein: CASSEGLAAYQETQYF.